This T cell receptor beta chain emerged from a study of blood T cell repertoires in COVID-19. Measured with immunoSEQ multiplex PCR; TCRdb has only the in-frame clones, and not every one. The repertoire consists of 150,000 to 200,000 clones, with roughly 87% occurring once and the leading ten covering roughly 11%. Only one count was recorded for this clone. The material sequenced was PBMCs or T cells enriched from blood (not recorded which). The receptor was derived from a man aged 45 to 65 who had recovered from COVID-19.

CDR3 protein: CASSLEGLGLDTQYF. CDR3 in DNA: TGTGCCAGCAGTTTAGAAGGACTAGGCCTAGATACGCAGTATTTT. The V call is TRBV28, the J call TRBJ2-3; 7 bases agree with TRBD2. The ends lost 2 bases at V and 5 bases at J; junction bases unmatched: 7. The CDR3 length is 15 residues. Germline CDR1 MDHEN, CDR2 SYDVKM.